The text below deals with one TCR beta chain. The clone's antigen remains unknown. Base qualities are not at hand, and no much larger clone is one base apart. Explained via the paper, the time point label denotes: baseline before oral tofacitinib. Peripheral blood and lesional scalp punch biopsies were obtained from patients with alopecia areata. PBMCs were isolated by density centrifugation and stained for CD3, CD4 and CD8, after which CD4+ and CD8+ T cells were sorted on a FACSAria. This sample is part of a study of CD8+ T cells in alopecia areata (dated by TCRdb to between 2017 and 2018). About the study as a whole: Treated patients were enrolled in an open-label pilot trial of oral tofacitinib, 5 to 10 mg twice daily, for moderate-to-severe alopecia areata. Tofacitinib was given for 6 to 18 months, followed by 6 months of follow-up off drug to assess delayed response and recurrence. Clonality in the scalp was compared among normal scalp (n=4), patchy alopecia areata scalp (n=8), and alopecia totalis/universalis scalp (n=8). immunoSEQ multiplex PCR using 35 Vbeta forward primers and 13 Jbeta reverse primers was used to amplify TCRbeta CDR3 regions. On the human side, TCRbeta sequencing was run on scalp tissue and on sorted CD4+ and CD8+ peripheral blood T cells from healthy controls and from alopecia areata patients with either patchy or totalis/universalis disease. Biopsies were taken from tofacitinib-treated patients at baseline and again at 4 and 24 weeks into treatment, and several of those patients also had a later scalp biopsy. The RNA source kit depended on sample type: the PAXgene miRNA kit for fixed scalp, the miRNeasy kit for PBMCs, and the RNeasy kit for mouse skin. To study T cell clonal expansion in alopecia areata, the researchers applied high-throughput TCRbeta sequencing to both the C3H/HeJ mouse model and human patients.

The CDR3 runs 13 amino acids, cysteine and phenylalanine included. The sequence is cut down to CDR3 DNA, 39 bases in frame from base 1. CDR1 LGHNA and CDR2 YSLEER are derived from the germline V gene. Relative to germline, V is 4 bases shorter and J is 4 bases shorter, with 10 bases between their ends. The library relied on the immunoSEQ multiplex PCR assay. RNA was extracted from all samples and reverse transcribed into cDNA as template for TCR sequencing. SuperScript III was used for first-strand cDNA synthesis, primed with a 2:1 mix of oligo-dT and random hexamers. A synthetic immune receptor repertoire was used to measure amplification bias, and any remaining bias was corrected computationally. Per the authors' processing: After raw reads were preprocessed to remove errors, the CDR3 was defined following IMGT conventions as running from the conserved cysteine to phenylalanine. Clonality was calculated as 1 minus Shannon entropy normalized by log2 of the number of productive unique TCRs. Scalp TCRbeta sequences were cross-referenced with sorted blood CD4 and CD8 repertoires so that the CD4 or CD8 identity of scalp clones could be inferred. TCRdb obtained this table from immuneACCESS and retained in-frame rearrangements with V and J assigned. These tables miss some clones; where compared with another copy, unresolved V genes account for less than half of the shortfall, and the remainder is unexplained. Clone size and the V and J calls come from that table; the DNA yielded D and trimming. This sample is represented by roughly 200,000 clones; roughly 63% of them were singletons. The ten largest clones add up to about 1.5% of the sample.

On the study overall, not on this receptor specifically: Scalp TCR repertoire analysis is complicated because resident alphabeta T cells in normal human skin are also sequenced, whereas mouse skin is dominated by gammadelta T cells. Shared TCR sequences between patients were less evident than in mice, which may be partly attributable to HLA diversity in the patient population. Lesional scalp, especially in alopecia totalis/universalis, showed higher clonality and more expanded CD8+ clones than normal scalp, suggesting antigenic drive.

The starting material was CD4+ T cells sorted from blood, obtained at week 0. The receptor comes from a human donor with alopecia areata. This chain is built from TRBV4-3 and TRBJ1-1; the D gene assignment is ambiguous. The CDR3 region reads CASSRMGATEAFF. In nucleotides, the sequence is TGCGCCAGCAGCCGTATGGGTGCCACTGAAGCTTTCTTT.